The clone carrying this TCR beta chain came up many times. What it binds is unknown. Authors of the study amplified TCR beta CDR3 regions from RNA transcripts. The TCR CDR3 first-round RT-PCR relied on the HTBI primer set. In TCRdb, the multiplex PCR reads were re-called with MiXCR into one record per CDR3 protein. The sample lists over 250,000 distinct CDR3 sequences, less than 30% occurring once. The data were obtained in a study of T cells in Graves' hyperthyroidism and ophthalmopathy. Out of 10 ml of fresh peripheral blood came the PBMCs. Germline CDR1 SNHLY, CDR2 FYNNEI. The CDR3 consists of 9 residues. Trimming shortened V by 8 bases and J by 10 bases, and 8 bases separated the two germline ends. Study-level results: The model identified upcoming ophthalmopathy a median about six months ahead of onset.

The clonotype comes from a man aged 40-49 years with Graves' hyperthyroidism that later progressed to Graves' ophthalmopathy. Specimen: blood. V is TRBV2 and J is TRBJ1-2, with D hard to call. The CDR3 is CASGVVYTF. The DNA for the CDR3 is TGTGCCAGCGGAGTAGTCTACACCTTC.